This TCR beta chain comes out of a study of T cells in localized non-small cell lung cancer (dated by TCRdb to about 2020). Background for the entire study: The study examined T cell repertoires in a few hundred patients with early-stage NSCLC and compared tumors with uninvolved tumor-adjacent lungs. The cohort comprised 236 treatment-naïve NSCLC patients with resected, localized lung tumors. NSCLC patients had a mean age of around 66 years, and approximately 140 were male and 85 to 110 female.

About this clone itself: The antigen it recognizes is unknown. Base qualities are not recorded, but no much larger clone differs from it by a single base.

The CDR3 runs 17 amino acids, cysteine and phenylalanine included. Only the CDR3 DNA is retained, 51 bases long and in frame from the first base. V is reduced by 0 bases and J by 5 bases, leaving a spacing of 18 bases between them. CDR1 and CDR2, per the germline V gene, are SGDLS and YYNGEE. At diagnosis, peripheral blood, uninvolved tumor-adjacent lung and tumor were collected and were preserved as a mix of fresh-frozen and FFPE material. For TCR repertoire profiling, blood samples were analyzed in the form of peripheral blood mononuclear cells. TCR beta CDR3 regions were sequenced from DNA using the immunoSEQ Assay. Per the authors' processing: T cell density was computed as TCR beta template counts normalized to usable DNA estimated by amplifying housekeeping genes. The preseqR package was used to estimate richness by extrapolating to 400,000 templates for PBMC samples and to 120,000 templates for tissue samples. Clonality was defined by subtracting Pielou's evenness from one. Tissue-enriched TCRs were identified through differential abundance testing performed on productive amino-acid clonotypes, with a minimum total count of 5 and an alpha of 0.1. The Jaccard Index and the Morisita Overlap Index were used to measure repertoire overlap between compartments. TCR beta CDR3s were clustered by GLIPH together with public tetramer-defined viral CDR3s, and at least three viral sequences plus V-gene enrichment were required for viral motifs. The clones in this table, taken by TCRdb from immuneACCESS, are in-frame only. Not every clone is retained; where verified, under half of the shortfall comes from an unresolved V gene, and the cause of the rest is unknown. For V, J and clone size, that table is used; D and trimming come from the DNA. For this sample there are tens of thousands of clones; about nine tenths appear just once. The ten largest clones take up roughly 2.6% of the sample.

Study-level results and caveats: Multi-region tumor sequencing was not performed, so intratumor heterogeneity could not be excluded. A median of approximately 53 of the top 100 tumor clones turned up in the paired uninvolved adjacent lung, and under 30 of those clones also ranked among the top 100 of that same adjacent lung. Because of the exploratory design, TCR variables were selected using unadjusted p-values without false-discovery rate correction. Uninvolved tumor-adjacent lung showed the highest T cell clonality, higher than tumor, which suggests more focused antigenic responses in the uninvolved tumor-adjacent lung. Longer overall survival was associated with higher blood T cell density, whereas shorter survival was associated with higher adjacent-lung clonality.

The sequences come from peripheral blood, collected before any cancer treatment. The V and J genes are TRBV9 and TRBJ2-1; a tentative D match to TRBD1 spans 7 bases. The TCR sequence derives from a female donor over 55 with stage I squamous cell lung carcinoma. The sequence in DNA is TGTGCCAGCAGCGTAGATATAGGGGGGACAGTTAACAATGAGCAGTTCTTC. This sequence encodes CASSVDIGGTVNNEQFF.